This TCR beta chain was profiled in a study of CD8+ T cells in alopecia areata. Study-level results: Many of the expanded lesional clones endured in scalp and blood while on tofacitinib. In scalp, tofacitinib significantly decreased clonality and expanded CD8+ clones among the top 100.

Treatment defined: oral pan-JAK inhibitor, 5-10 mg twice daily. In alopecia areata patients, both lesional scalp punch biopsies and peripheral blood were collected. PBMCs served as the source from which CD4+ and CD8+ T cells were sorted. Of note for this clone: The target antigen is unknown.

Sequencing relied on a cDNA template that was reverse transcribed from extracted RNA. Sequenced by immunoSEQ multiplex PCR; TCRdb stores in-frame clones only, minus some. The repertoire holds about 110,000 clones, with roughly 50% as singletons. This CDR3 has 15 amino acids. The germline CDR1 and CDR2 sequences are MGHRA and YSYEKL. Trimming stripped 0 bases from V and 6 bases from J, with 12 bases between. The rearrangement uses TRBV4-1 and TRBJ2-1; D is uncertain. Sequences were derived from CD8+ T cells sorted from blood, sampled at week 24, from a patient treated with tofacitinib. The sequence was collected from a human donor with alopecia areata. The DNA of the CDR3 is TGCGCCAGCAGCCAAGACATAGGGTTGGGCAATGAGCAGTTCTTC. This translates into CASSQDIGLGNEQFF.